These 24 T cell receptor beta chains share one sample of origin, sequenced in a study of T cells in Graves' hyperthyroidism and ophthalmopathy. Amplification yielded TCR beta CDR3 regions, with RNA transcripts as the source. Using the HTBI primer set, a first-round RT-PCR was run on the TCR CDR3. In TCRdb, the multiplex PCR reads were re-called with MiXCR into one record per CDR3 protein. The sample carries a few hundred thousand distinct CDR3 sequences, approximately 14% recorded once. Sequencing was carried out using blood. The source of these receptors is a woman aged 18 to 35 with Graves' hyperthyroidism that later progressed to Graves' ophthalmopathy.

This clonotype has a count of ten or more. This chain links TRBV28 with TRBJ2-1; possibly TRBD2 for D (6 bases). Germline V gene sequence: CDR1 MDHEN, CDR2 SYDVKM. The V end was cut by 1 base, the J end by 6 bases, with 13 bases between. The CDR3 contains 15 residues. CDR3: CASSLFGGGFNEQFF. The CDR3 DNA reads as TGTGCCAGCAGTTTATTTGGGGGAGGATTCAATGAGCAGTTCTTC.

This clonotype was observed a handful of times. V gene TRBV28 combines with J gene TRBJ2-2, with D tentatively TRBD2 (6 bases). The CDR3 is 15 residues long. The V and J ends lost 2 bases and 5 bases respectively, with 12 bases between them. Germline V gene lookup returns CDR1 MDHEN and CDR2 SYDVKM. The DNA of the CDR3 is TGTGCCAGCAGTTTAGCCCCGGGGGAAACCGGGGAGCTGTTTTTT. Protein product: CASSLAPGETGELFF.

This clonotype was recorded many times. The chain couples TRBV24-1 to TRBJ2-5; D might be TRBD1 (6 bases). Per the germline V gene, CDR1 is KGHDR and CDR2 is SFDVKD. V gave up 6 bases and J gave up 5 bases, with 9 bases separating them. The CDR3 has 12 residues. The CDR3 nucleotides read TGTGCCACCAGTTACAGGGAGGAGACCCAGTACTTC. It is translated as CATSYREETQYF.

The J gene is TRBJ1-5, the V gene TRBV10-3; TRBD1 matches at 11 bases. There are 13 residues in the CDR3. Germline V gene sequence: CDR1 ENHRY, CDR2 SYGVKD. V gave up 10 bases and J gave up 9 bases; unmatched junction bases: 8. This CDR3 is CATRTGGPGPQHF. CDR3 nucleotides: TGTGCCACCCGGACAGGGGGCCCCGGGCCCCAGCATTTT.

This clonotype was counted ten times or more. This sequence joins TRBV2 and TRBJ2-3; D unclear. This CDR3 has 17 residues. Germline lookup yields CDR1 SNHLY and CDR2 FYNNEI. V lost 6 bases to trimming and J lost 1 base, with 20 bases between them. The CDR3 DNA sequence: TGTGCCAGCAGAGGATGGCCGACGGTTACCGGCACAGATACGCAGTATTTT. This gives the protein CASRGWPTVTGTDTQYF.

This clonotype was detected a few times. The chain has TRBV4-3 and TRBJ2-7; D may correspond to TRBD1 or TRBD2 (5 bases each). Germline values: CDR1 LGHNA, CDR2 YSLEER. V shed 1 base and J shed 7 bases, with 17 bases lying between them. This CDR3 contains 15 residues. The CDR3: CASSQGATRGYEQYF. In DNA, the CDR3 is TGCGCCAGCAGCCAAGGGGCGACACGGGGCTATGAGCAGTACTTC.

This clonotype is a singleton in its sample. The CDR3 nucleotides are TGTGCCAGCAGCCCCCTTTTAACAGCCCTTGACAATGAGCAGTTCTTC. Translation gives CASSPLLTALDNEQFF. This chain connects TRBV7-3 to TRBJ2-1; D gene uncertain. V lost 5 bases and J lost 5, with 19 bases in between. The CDR3 consists of 16 residues. Germline V gene data show CDR1 as SGHTA and CDR2 as FQGTGA.

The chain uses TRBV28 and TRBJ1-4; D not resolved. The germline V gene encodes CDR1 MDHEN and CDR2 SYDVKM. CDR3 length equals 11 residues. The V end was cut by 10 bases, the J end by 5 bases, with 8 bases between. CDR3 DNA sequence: TGTGCCACCTTTGGGAATGAAAAACTGTTTTTT. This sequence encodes CATFGNEKLFF.

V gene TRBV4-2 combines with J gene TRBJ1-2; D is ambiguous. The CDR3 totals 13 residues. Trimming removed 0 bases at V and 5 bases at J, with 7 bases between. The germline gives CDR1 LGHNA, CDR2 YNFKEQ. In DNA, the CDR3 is TGTGCCAGCAGCCAAGATCAAGAGTATGGCTACACCTTC. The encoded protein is CASSQDQEYGYTF.

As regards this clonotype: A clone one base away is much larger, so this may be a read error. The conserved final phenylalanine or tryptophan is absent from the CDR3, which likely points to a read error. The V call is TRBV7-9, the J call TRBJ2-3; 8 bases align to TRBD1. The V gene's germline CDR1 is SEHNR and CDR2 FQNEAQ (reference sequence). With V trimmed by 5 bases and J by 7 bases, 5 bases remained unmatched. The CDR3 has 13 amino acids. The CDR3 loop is CASSPGGANTQYS. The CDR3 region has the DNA TGTGCCAGCAGCCCAGGGGGCGCGAATACGCAGTATTCT.

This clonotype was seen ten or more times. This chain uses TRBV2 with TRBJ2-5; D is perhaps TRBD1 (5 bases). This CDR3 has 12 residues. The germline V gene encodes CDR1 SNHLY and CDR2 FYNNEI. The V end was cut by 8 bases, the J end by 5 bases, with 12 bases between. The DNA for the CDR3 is TGTGCCAGCGTCGAGAACAGGGAGACCCAGTACTTC. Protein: CASVENRETQYF.

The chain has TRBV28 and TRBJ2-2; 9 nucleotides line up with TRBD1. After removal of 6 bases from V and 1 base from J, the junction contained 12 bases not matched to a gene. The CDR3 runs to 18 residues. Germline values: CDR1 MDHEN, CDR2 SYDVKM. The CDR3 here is CASSAPPMDRGNTGELFF. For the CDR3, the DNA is TGTGCCAGCAGCGCGCCGCCAATGGACAGGGGGAACACCGGGGAGCTGTTTTTT.

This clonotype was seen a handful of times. CDR3 protein: CSAIPSGATGELFF. The CDR3 nucleotides are TGCAGTGCTATTCCTAGCGGGGCCACCGGGGAGCTGTTTTTT. This chain uses TRBV20-1 with TRBJ2-2; TRBD2 matches at 9 bases. The V gene's germline CDR1 is DFQATT and CDR2 SNEGSKA (reference sequence). The CDR3 loop spans 14 amino acids. The junction had 4 bases not matched to a gene; V was cut back by 4 bases and J by 4 bases.

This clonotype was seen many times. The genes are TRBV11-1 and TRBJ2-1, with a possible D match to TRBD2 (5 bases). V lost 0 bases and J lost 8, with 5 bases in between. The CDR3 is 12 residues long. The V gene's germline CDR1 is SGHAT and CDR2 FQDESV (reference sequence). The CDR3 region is CASSLAEDEQFF. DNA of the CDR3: TGTGCCAGCAGCTTAGCGGAGGATGAGCAGTTCTTC.

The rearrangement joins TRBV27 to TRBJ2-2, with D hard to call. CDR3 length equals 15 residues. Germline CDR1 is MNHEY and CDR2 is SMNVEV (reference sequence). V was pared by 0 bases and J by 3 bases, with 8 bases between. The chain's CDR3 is CASSLSGFDTGELFF. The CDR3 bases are TGTGCCAGCAGTTTATCAGGGTTTGACACCGGGGAGCTGTTTTTT.

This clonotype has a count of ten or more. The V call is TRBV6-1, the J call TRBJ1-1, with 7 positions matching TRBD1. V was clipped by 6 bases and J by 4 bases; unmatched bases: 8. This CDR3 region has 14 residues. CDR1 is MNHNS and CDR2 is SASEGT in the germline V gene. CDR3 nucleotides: TGTGCCAGCAGACCAGGGGGGTCGGGCACTGAAGCTTTCTTT. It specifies CASRPGGSGTEAFF.

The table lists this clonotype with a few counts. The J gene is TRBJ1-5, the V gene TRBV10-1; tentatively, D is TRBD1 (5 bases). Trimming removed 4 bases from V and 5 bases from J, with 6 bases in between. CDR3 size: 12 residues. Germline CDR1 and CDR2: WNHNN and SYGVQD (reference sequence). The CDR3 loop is CASSAGDQPQHF. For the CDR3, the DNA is TGCGCCAGCAGTGCGGGGGATCAGCCCCAGCATTTT.

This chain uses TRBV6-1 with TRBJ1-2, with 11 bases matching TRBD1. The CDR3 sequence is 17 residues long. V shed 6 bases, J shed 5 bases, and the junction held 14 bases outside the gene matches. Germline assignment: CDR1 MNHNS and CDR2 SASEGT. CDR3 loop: CASSVWTGGDLGYGYTF. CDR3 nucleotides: TGTGCCAGCAGCGTGTGGACAGGGGGCGATCTCGGTTATGGCTACACCTTC.

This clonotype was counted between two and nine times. The DNA of the CDR3 is TGTGCCGGCGGTACACGGAACAAAAACATTCAGTACTTC. Amino acid sequence: CAGGTRNKNIQYF. The chain recombines TRBV28 with TRBJ2-4; the D is unclear. V was cut by 11 bases and J by 3 bases, with 14 bases left in between. CDR3 length equals 13 residues. In germline, CDR1 is MDHEN, CDR2 SYDVKM.

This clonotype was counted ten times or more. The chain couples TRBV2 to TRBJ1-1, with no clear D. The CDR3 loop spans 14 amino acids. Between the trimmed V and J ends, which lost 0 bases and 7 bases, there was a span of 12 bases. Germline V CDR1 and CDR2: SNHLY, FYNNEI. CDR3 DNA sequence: TGTGCCAGCAGTGAAGCAGGCGAGACAAGTGAAGCTTTCTTT. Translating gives CASSEAGETSEAFF.

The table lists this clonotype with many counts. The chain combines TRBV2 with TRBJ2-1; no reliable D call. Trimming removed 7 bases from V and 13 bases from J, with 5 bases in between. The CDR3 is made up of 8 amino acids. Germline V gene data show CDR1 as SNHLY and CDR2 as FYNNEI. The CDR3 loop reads CASKQQFF. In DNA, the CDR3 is TGTGCCAGCAAACAACAGTTCTTC.

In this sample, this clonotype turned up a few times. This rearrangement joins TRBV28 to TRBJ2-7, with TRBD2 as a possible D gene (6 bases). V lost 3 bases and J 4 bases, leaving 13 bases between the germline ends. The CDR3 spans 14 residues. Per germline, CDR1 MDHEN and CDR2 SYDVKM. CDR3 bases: TGTGCCAGCAGTTTTCGGGGGAATAATTACGAGCAGTACTTC. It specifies CASSFRGNNYEQYF.

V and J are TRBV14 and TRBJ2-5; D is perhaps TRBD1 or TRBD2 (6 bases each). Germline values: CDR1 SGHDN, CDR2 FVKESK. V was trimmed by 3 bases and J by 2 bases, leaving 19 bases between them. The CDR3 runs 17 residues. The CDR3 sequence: CASSHGGRVPRQETQYF. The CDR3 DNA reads TGTGCCAGCAGCCATGGGGGGCGGGTCCCGAGGCAAGAGACCCAGTACTTC.

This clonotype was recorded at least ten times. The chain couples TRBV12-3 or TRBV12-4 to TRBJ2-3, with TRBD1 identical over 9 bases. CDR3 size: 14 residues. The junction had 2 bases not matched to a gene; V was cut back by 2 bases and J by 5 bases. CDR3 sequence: CASSLNRGLDTQYF. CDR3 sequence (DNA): TGTGCCAGCAGTTTAAACAGGGGGCTAGATACGCAGTATTTT.